The text below deals with one TCR beta chain. What it recognizes is unknown. This sample was included in a study of long-term antiretroviral therapy in people with HIV. Regarding the study as a whole: The clones with expansion before ART were dominant in the repertoire at all time points. Nothing was known about ART adherence, viral resistance or changes in therapy.

The length of the CDR3 is 14 residues. V lost 1 base and J 5 bases, leaving 11 bases between the germline ends. From germline, CDR1 is SGHRS and CDR2 YFSETQ. Two or more post-ART PBMC samples, plus at least one pre-ART sample, were available for each donor. Before they underwent DNA extraction, samples held roughly 0.95-11 million cryopreserved PBMC. The authors ran the immunoSEQ assay, v3.0, at survey level. The table came from immunoSEQ multiplex PCR; TCRdb's copy has only in-frame clones and leaves some out. The sample holds approximately 24,000 clones, 60% to 85% seen once. The specimen comprised unsorted PBMCs, sampled 2.1 years after starting antiretroviral therapy. The chain couples TRBV5-1 to TRBJ2-3; D gene uncertain. This sequence was found in a man under 40 with HIV. CDR3 sequence reads: CASSLPSVGDTQYF. The CDR3 DNA reads as TGCGCCAGCAGCTTGCCCAGCGTTGGAGATACGCAGTATTTT.